A single sample gave rise to the 20 T cell receptor beta chains below, sequenced in a study of blood T cell repertoires in COVID-19. Sequencing was performed with immunoSEQ multiplex PCR; in TCRdb, only in-frame clones are kept and a portion is missing. The data show about 300,000 clones, with around 83% seen just once and about 1.2% held by the top ten. The material sequenced was peripheral blood. The receptors originated from a woman in her fifties or sixties with acute or convalescent COVID-19.

This CDR3 is CASSSAGGFYGYTF. The CDR3 DNA reads TGTGCCAGCAGTTCGGCAGGGGGCTTTTATGGCTACACCTTC. V usage is TRBV27 and J usage is TRBJ1-2; TRBD1 matches 8 bases. This CDR3 comprises 14 residues. CDR1 and CDR2 (germline): MNHEY, SMNVEV (reference sequence). The ends lost 4 bases at V and 5 bases at J; junction bases unmatched: 6.

This clone showed up just once. The chain carries TRBV5-6 and TRBJ1-4; D perhaps matches TRBD1 (6 bases). Per germline, CDR1 SGHDT and CDR2 YYEEEE. V was pared by 0 bases and J by 8 bases, with 14 bases between. The CDR3 is 15 residues long. The CDR3 nucleotides are TGTGCCAGCAGCTTGGGGACAGCAAGAGGCGAAAAACTGTTTTTT. Protein product: CASSLGTARGEKLFF.

The gene calls are TRBV10-3 and TRBJ1-3; weak D call: TRBD1 (5 bases). The CDR3 length is 17 residues. Germline CDR1 and CDR2: ENHRY and SYGVKD. Trimming cost V 4 bases and J 0 bases, with 16 bases left between them. The CDR3 region is CAISGGLDTRSGNTIYF. The CDR3 DNA reads TGTGCCATCAGTGGGGGACTAGACACCCGCTCTGGAAACACCATATATTTT.

The chain joins TRBV5-1 to TRBJ2-1; D might be TRBD1 (6 bases). V was trimmed by 4 bases and J by 5 bases, leaving 16 bases between them. The CDR3 spans 15 residues. The germline V gene encodes CDR1 SGHRS and CDR2 YFSETQ. In DNA, the CDR3 is TGCGCCAGCAGCCCGACGGTGTGGGGGCACAATGAGCAGTTCTTC. Encoded protein: CASSPTVWGHNEQFF.

The V and J genes are TRBV10-3 and TRBJ1-3; D gene unclear. Trimming stripped 6 bases from V and 0 bases from J, with 12 bases between. CDR1 is ENHRY and CDR2 is SYGVKD in the germline V gene. The length of the CDR3 is 15 residues. In DNA, the CDR3 is TGTGCCATCAGCCTAAGAGGGAGCTCTGGAAACACCATATATTTT. Its translation is CAISLRGSSGNTIYF.

The count of this clone is one. V gene TRBV5-1 combines with J gene TRBJ1-1; D possibly corresponds to TRBD1 (6 bases). V was shortened by 3 bases and J by 5 bases, with 11 bases between the two germline ends. CDR1 and CDR2 (germline): SGHRS, YFSETQ. This CDR3 contains 13 residues. The CDR3 protein is CASSWGPGTEAFF. The CDR3 nucleotides are TGCGCCAGCAGCTGGGGGCCAGGGACTGAAGCTTTCTTT. Full variable domain (rest looked up from reference TRBV5-1 and TRBJ1-1): KAGVTQTPRYLIKTRGQQVTLSCSPISGHRSVSWYQQTPGQGLQFLFEYFSETQRNKGNFPGRFSGRQFSNSRSEMNVSTLELGDSALYLCASSWGPGTEAFFGQGTRLTVV.

The CDR3 loop reads CATSSGASIYEQYV. CDR3 sequence (DNA): TGTGCCACCAGCAGCGGTGCGTCGATCTACGAGCAGTACGTC. The chain couples TRBV6-5 to TRBJ2-7; D is possibly TRBD2 (5 bases). Per the germline V gene, CDR1 is MNHEY and CDR2 is SVGAGI. The CDR3 consists of 14 residues. The ends were cut back, 10 bases at V and 3 bases at J, with 19 bases in the middle.

The chain employs TRBV2 and TRBJ2-1, with TRBD1 identical over 7 bases. The germline gives CDR1 SNHLY, CDR2 FYNNEI. This CDR3 has 14 amino acids. V shed 7 bases, J shed 4 bases, and the junction held 7 bases outside the gene matches. The DNA of the CDR3 is TGTGCCAGCAACACCCCGGGACAGTACAATGAGCAGTTCTTC. As protein: CASNTPGQYNEQFF.

The J gene is TRBJ2-7, the V gene TRBV29-1; TRBD2 aligns across 7 bases. The CDR3 is 13 residues long. Germline lookup yields CDR1 SQVTM and CDR2 ANQGSEA. With V trimmed by 4 bases and J by 5 bases, 8 bases remained unmatched. As DNA, the CDR3 is TGCAGCGTTGCCGAGGGAGGGACCCACGAGCAGTACGTC. Its translation: CSVAEGGTHEQYV.

This clone was picked up a small number of times. This chain links TRBV11-2 with TRBJ2-7; D gene unclear. Germline V gene sequence: CDR1 SGHAT, CDR2 FQNNGV. Trimming left V 3 bases short and J 4 bases short, with 4 bases between. The CDR3 is 11 residues long. DNA for the CDR3: TGTGCCAGCAGCTTCCATTACGAGCAGTACTTC. Translation: CASSFHYEQYF.

The chain links TRBV15 to TRBJ2-4; D might be TRBD1 (5 bases). Germline CDR1 is LNHNV and CDR2 is YYDKDF (reference sequence). The length of the CDR3 is 15 residues. Deletions cut 6 bases from V and 6 bases from J, with 18 bases between. CDR3 DNA: TGTGCCACCAGAGATCAACAGGTATTGGGAAACATTCAGTACTTC. Translating it yields CATRDQQVLGNIQYF.

V is TRBV19 and J is TRBJ2-3; possibly TRBD2 for D (6 bases). This CDR3 is built from 14 residues. V dropped 5 bases and J dropped 2 bases, with 11 bases sitting between them. CDR1 and CDR2 (germline): LNHDA, SQIVND (reference sequence). The DNA of the CDR3 is TGTGCCAGTAGTTCGCGGACTATCACAGATACGCAGTATTTT. Amino acids: CASSSRTITDTQYF.

This chain joins TRBV12-3 or TRBV12-4 and TRBJ2-5, with D tentatively TRBD2 (5 bases). The V end was cut by 6 bases, the J end by 4 bases, with 12 bases between. This CDR3 comprises 13 residues. This CDR3 is CASSNYEGETQYF. The CDR3 nucleotides read TGTGCCAGCAGCAACTACGAGGGAGAGACCCAGTACTTC.

Only a few counts were recorded for this clone. V and J are TRBV2 and TRBJ1-2, with D perhaps TRBD1 (5 bases). CDR1 is SNHLY and CDR2 is FYNNEI in the germline V gene. The CDR3 consists of 12 residues. In DNA form, the CDR3 reads TGTGGGGGAGGTGACAGCCTCTATGGCTACACCTTC. It is translated as CGGGDSLYGYTF.

J is TRBJ2-5 and V is TRBV7-9, with TRBD2 matching over 7 bases. The CDR3 covers 17 residues. The germline V gene has CDR1 SEHNR and CDR2 FQNEAQ (reference sequence). After removal of 3 bases from V and 0 bases from J, the junction contained 10 bases not matched to a gene. The CDR3 DNA reads TGTGCCAGCAGCTTGATTGTGAGCGGGATGTACCAAGAGACCCAGTACTTC. Residues: CASSLIVSGMYQETQYF.

The chain carries TRBV4-2 and TRBJ2-2, with 7 bases fitting TRBD1. The length of the CDR3 is 16 residues. Germline assignment: CDR1 LGHNA and CDR2 YNFKEQ. J gave up 1 base and V 5 bases, and 7 bases lay outside the gene matches. Here the CDR3 reads CASSYSGTVNTGELFF. The DNA for the CDR3 is TGTGCCAGCAGCTACTCCGGGACAGTGAACACCGGGGAGCTGTTTTTT.

This chain links TRBV27 with TRBJ1-2; TRBD1 aligns across 11 bases. The J segment lost 4 bases and the V segment lost 5 bases, leaving 15 bases of the junction unmatched. The CDR3 runs 18 residues. Germline V lookup: CDR1 MNHEY, CDR2 SMNVEV (reference sequence). The CDR3 protein is CASSPRGTGGFLIYGYTF. The DNA for the CDR3 is TGTGCCAGCAGTCCACGCGGGACAGGGGGATTTCTTATCTATGGCTACACCTTC.

The chain joins TRBV6-6 to TRBJ2-1; 16 bases match TRBD2. Germline CDR1 is MNHNY and CDR2 is SVGAGI (reference sequence). The CDR3 has 17 residues. V lost 5 bases to trimming and J lost 8 bases; unmatched junction nucleotides: 9. The CDR3 nucleotides read TGTGCCAGCAGTCCCGGGACTAGCGGGAGGGCCCCGGATGAGCAGTTCTTC. This encodes CASSPGTSGRAPDEQFF.

The rearrangement links TRBV2 to TRBJ2-3, with 9 positions matching TRBD1. CDR3 length equals 14 residues. With V trimmed by 6 bases and J by 1 base, 2 bases remained unmatched. Germline CDR1 SNHLY, CDR2 FYNNEI. The CDR3 region is CASRDRGGTDTQYF. As DNA, the CDR3 is TGTGCCAGCAGGGACAGGGGCGGCACAGATACGCAGTATTTT.

The chain employs TRBV6-1 and TRBJ2-1, with a weak D call TRBD1 (6 bases). Germline CDR1 and CDR2: MNHNS and SASEGT. Trimming left V 3 bases short and J 9 bases short, with 18 bases between. The CDR3 runs 15 residues. The DNA for the CDR3 is TGTGCCAGCAGTGACCATTCAGGGGTCAAGGTTGAGCAGTTCTTC. Translated: CASSDHSGVKVEQFF.